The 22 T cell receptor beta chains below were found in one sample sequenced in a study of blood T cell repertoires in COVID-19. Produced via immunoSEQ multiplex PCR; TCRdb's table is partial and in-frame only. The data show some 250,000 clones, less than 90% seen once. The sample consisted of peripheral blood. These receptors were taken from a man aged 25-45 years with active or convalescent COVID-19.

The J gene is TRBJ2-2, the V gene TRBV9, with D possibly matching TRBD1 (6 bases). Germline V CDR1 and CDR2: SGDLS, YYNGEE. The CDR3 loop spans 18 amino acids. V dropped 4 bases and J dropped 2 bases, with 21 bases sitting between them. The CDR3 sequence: CASSSHPGDKHNTGELFF. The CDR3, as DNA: TGTGCCAGCAGCTCGCATCCAGGGGACAAACATAACACCGGGGAGCTGTTTTTT.

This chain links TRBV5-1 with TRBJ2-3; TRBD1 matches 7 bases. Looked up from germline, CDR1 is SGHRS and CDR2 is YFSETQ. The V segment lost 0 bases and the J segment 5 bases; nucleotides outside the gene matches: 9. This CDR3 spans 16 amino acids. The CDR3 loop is CASSLAQGVSGDTQYF. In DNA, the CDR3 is TGCGCCAGCAGCTTGGCGCAGGGGGTGTCGGGAGATACGCAGTATTTT.

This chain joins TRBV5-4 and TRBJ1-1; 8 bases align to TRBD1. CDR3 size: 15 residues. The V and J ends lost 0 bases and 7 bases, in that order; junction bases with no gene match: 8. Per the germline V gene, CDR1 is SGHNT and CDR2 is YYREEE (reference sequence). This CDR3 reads CASSLAGQGLGEAFF. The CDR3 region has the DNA TGTGCCAGCAGCTTGGCCGGACAGGGTCTAGGTGAAGCTTTCTTT.

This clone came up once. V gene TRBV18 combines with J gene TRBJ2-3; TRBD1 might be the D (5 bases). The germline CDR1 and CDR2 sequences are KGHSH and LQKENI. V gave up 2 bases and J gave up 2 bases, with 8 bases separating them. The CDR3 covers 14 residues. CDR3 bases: TGTGCCAGCTCACCAGGACACTTCACAGATACGCAGTATTTT. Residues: CASSPGHFTDTQYF.

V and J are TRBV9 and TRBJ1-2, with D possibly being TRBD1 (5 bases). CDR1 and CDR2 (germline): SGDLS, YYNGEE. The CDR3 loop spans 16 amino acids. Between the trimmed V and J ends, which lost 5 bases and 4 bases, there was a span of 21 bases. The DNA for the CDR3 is TGTGCCAGCAGGGGTCCGCGGGGCGATGAAATCTATGGCTACACCTTC. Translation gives CASRGPRGDEIYGYTF.

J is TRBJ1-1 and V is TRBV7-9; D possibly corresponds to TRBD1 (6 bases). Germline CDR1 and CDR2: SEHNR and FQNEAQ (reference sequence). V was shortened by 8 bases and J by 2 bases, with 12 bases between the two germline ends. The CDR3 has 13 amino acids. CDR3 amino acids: CASGVGANTEAFF. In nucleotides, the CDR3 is TGTGCCAGCGGGGTGGGGGCTAACACTGAAGCTTTCTTT.

CDR3 in amino acids: CSVGHGNTIYF. CDR3 nucleotide sequence: TGCAGCGTTGGGCACGGAAACACCATATATTTT. This chain connects TRBV29-1 to TRBJ1-3; D is uncertain. The CDR3 spans 11 residues. The germline V gene has CDR1 SQVTM and CDR2 ANQGSEA. The V end lost 4 bases, the J end lost 4 bases, and 5 bases lay between the germline ends.

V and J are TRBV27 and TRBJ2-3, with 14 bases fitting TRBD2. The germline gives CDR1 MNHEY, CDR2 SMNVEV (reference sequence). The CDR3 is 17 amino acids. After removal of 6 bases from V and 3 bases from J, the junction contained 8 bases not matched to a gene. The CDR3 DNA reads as TGTGCCAGCAGCCGAGGACTAGCGGGGGGCATTACAGATACGCAGTATTTT. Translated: CASSRGLAGGITDTQYF.

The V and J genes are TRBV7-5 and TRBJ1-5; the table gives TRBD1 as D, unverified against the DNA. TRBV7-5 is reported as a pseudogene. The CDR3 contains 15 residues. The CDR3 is CARSLYPQGNQPQHF. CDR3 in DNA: TGTGCCAGAAGCTTATATCCCCAGGGTAATCAGCCCCAGCATTTT.

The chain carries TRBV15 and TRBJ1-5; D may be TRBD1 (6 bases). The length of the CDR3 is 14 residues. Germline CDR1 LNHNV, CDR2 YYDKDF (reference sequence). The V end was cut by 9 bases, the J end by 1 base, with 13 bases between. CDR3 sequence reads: CATNQGRSNQPQHF. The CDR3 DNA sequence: TGTGCCACAAATCAGGGGCGAAGCAATCAGCCCCAGCATTTT.

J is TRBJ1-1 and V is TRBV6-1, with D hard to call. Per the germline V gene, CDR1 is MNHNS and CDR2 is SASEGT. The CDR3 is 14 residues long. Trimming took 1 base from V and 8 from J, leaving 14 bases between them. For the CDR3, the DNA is TGTGCCAGCAGTGAAGTTCTTGCAGGTACCGAAGCTTTCTTT. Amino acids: CASSEVLAGTEAFF.

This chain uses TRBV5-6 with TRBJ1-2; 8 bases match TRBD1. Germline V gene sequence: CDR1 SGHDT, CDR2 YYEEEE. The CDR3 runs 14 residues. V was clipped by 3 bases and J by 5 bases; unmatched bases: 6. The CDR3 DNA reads TGTGCCAGCAGCTATCTGGACAGGGAGTATGGCTACACCTTC. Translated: CASSYLDREYGYTF.

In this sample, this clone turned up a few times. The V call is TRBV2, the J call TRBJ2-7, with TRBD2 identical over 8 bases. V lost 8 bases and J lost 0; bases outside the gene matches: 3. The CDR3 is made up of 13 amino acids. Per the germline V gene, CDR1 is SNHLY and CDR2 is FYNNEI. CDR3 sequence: CASLSGGSYEQYF. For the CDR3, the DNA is TGTGCCAGCTTGAGCGGGGGCTCCTACGAGCAGTACTTC.

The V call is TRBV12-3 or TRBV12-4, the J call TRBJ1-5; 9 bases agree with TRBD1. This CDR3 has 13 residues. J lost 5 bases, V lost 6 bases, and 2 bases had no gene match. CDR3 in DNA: TGTGCCAGCAGACAGGGGGCCTATCAGCCCCAGCATTTT. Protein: CASRQGAYQPQHF.

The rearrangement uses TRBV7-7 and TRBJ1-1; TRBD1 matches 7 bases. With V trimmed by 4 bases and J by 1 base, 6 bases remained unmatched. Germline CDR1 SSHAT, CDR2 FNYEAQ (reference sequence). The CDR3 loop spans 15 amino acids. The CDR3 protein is CASSSFQGGNTEAFF. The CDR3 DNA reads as TGTGCCAGCAGCTCATTCCAGGGGGGGAACACTGAAGCTTTCTTT. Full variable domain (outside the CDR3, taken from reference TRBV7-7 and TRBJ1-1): GAGVSQSPRYKVTKRGQDVTLRCDPISSHATLYWYQQALGQGPEFLTYFNYEAQPDKSGLPSDRFSAERPEGSISTLTIQRTEQRDSAMYRCASSSFQGGNTEAFFGQGTRLTVV.

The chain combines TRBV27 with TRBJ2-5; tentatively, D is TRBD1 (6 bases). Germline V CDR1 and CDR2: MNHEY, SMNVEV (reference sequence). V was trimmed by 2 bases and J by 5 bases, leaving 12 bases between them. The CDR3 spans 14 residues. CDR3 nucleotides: TGTGCCAGCAGTTTAACACAGGGTTGGGAGACCCAGTACTTC. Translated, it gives CASSLTQGWETQYF.

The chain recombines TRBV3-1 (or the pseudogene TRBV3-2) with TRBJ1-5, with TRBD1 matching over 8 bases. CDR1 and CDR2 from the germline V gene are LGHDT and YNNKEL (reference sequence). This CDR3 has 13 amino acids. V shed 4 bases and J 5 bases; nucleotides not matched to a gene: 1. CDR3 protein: CASSPGGHQPQHF. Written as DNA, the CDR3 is TGTGCCAGCAGCCCAGGGGGCCATCAGCCCCAGCATTTT.

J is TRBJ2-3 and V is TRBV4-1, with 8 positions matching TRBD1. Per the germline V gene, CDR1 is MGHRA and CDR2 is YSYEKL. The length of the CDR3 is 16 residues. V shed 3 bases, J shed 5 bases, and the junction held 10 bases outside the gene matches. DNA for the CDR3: TGCGCCAGCAGCCAGGAGGACAGGGCCGGAATAGATACGCAGTATTTT. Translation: CASSQEDRAGIDTQYF.

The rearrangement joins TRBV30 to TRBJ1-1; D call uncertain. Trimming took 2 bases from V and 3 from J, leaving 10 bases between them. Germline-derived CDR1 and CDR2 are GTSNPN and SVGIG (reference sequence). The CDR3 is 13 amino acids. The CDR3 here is CAWSPRLDTEAFF. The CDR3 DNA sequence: TGTGCCTGGAGTCCGAGGTTGGACACTGAAGCTTTCTTT. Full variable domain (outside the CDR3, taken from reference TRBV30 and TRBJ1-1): SQTIHQWPATLVQPVGSPLSLECTVEGTSNPNLYWYRQAAGRGLQLLFYSVGIGQISSEVPQNLSASRPQDRQFILSSKKLLLSDSGFYLCAWSPRLDTEAFFGQGTRLTVV.

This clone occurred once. The CDR3 reads CASSHEWDRGVRGYTF. DNA of the CDR3: TGTGCCAGTAGTCACGAGTGGGACAGAGGAGTCCGTGGCTACACCTTC. V is TRBV19 and J is TRBJ1-2; TRBD1 matches at 7 bases. Germline values: CDR1 LNHDA, CDR2 SQIVND (reference sequence). This CDR3 comprises 16 residues. J was trimmed by 7 bases and V by 5 bases; bases with no gene match: 16.

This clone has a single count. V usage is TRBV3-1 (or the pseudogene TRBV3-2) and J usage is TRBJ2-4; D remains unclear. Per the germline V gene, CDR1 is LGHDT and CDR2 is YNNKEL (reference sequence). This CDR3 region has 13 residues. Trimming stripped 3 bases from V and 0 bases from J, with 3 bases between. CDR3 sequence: CASSHLAKNIQYF. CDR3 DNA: TGTGCCAGCAGCCACCTAGCCAAAAACATTCAGTACTTC.

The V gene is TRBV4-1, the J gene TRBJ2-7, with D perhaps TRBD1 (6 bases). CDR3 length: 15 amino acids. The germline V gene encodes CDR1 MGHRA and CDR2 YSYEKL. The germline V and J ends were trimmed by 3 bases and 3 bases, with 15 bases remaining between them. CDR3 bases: TGCGCCAGCAGCCAGAACCCGGGACAATACTACGAGCAGTACTTC. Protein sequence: CASSQNPGQYYEQYF.